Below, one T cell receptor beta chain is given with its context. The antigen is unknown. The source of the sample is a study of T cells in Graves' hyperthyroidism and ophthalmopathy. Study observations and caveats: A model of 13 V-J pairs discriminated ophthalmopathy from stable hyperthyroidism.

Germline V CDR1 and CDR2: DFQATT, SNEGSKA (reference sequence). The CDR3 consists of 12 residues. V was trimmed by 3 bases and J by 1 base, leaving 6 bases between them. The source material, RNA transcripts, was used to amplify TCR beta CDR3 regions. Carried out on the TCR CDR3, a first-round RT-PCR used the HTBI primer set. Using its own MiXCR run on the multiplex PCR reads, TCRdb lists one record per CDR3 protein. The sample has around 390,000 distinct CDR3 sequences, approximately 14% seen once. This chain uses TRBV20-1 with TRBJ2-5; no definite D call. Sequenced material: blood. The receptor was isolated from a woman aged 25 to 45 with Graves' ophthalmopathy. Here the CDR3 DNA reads TGCAGTGCTAGCGCAGGCCAAGAGACCCAGTACTTC. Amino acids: CSASAGQETQYF.